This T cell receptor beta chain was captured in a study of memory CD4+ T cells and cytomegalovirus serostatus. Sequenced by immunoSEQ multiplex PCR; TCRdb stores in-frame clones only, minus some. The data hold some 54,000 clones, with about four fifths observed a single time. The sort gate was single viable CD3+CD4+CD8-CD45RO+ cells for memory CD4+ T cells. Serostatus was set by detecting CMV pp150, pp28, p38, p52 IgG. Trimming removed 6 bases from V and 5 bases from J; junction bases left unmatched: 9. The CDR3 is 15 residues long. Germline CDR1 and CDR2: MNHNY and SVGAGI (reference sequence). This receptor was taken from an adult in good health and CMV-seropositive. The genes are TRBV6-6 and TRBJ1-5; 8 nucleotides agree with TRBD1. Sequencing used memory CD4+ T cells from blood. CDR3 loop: CASRIDRGWYQPQHF. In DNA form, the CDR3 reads TGTGCCAGCAGAATCGACAGGGGATGGTATCAGCCCCAGCATTTT.